This is a list of T cell receptor beta chains from one sample in a study of T-cell reconstitution after alpha-beta-depleted transplantation in children. From the PCR reads, TCRdb called clonotypes with MiXCR, one entry per CDR3 protein. The data contain about 580,000 distinct CDR3 sequences, about 21% of them singletons. Sequences were derived from PBMCs, mostly from graft donor cells, sampled 360 days after TCRalphabeta/CD19-depleted stem cell transplant. All receptors come from a boy younger than two who had a stem cell transplant for acute myeloid leukemia, so the T cells may come from the graft donor. The conserved cysteine and the conserved F or W are not part of the CDR3 here. The D gene is left open where the match is weak. Not all rows give a size; the values are once, few, many and, for expanded clones, a class.

D: -; V: TRBV7-2; size: few; CDR3: ASRLGDVADTQY
D: -; V: TRBV9; size: few; CDR3: ASSVIQGGDEQF
D: -; V: TRBV6-5; size: many; CDR3: ASSDTTDTQY
D: -; V: TRBV12-3/TRBV12-4; size: many; CDR3: ASSFVGSYNEQF
D: TRBD1; V: TRBV2; size: many; CDR3: ASMTDRVSPLH
D: TRBD1; V: TRBV5-1; size: -; CDR3: ASSFFQTGRTYEQY
D: -; V: TRBV6-1; size: few; CDR3: ASMAGSNQPQH
D: TRBD1; V: TRBV20-1; size: -; CDR3: SARVQGARGSNQPQH
D: -; V: TRBV5-5; size: -; CDR3: ASSLFGTGERETQY
D: TRBD1; V: TRBV25-1; size: few; CDR3: ASRGEGQGYVFEKLF
D: -; V: TRBV20-1; size: few; CDR3: SAPGVATGELF
D: TRBD1; V: TRBV15; size: -; CDR3: ATSRPGQLRNTEAF
D: -; V: TRBV9; size: many; CDR3: ASQGNPGELF
D: TRBD2; V: TRBV29-1; size: few; CDR3: SVIPVLAGGEGKTQY
D: -; V: TRBV12-3/TRBV12-4; size: few; CDR3: ASNPGFEEQF
D: TRBD1; V: TRBV10-3; size: -; CDR3: AIRTTGRNTEAF
D: TRBD1; V: TRBV20-1; size: many; CDR3: SASRQGAHTGELF
D: -; V: TRBV12-3/TRBV12-4; size: many; CDR3: ASSGQPDTDTQY
D: TRBD1; V: TRBV19; size: many; CDR3: ASSISDWHGQGTYEQY
D: -; V: TRBV4-1; size: -; CDR3: ASSQGGDVNYGYT
D: -; V: TRBV12-3/TRBV12-4; size: many; CDR3: ASSRWAGQQF
D: TRBD1; V: TRBV5-1; size: -; CDR3: ASSFDRGIYEQY
D: TRBD2; V: TRBV7-3; size: many; CDR3: ASSLQGTSGYNEQF
D: TRBD1; V: TRBV7-9; size: -; CDR3: ASSPEAGQGIDEQF
D: TRBD1; V: TRBV25-1; size: many; CDR3: ASSLTGSNEQF
D: -; V: TRBV29-1; size: -; CDR3: SVEGTETNTGELF
D: -; V: TRBV5-6; size: once; CDR3: ASEGRNYGYT
D: -; V: TRBV20-1; size: -; CDR3: SARDSHHRERSYEQY
D: -; V: TRBV7-6; size: few; CDR3: ASSLVQTQETQY
D: TRBD1; V: TRBV29-1; size: -; CDR3: SVQGGRTSGNTIY
D: -; V: TRBV5-1; size: few; CDR3: ASSWDSGETQY